In its sample, the clone carrying this TCR beta chain was seen once. This record comes from a study of blood T cell repertoires in COVID-19. Clones were sequenced by immunoSEQ multiplex PCR, and TCRdb holds only the in-frame ones, with some missing. Of roughly 110,000 clones in the sample, 80% to 85% are singletons; the top ten hold 4.3%. Sample: peripheral blood. The clonotype comes from a man between 65 and 79 years old with acute or convalescent COVID-19.

The CDR3 DNA reads TGTGCCAGCAGCTCCCCGGGAACTGGAAACACCATATATTTT. The encoded protein is CASSSPGTGNTIYF. This rearrangement joins TRBV7-9 to TRBJ1-3; unclear D gene. The CDR3 extends over 14 amino acids. CDR1 is SEHNR and CDR2 is FQNEAQ in the germline V gene (reference sequence). V lost 4 bases, J lost 2 bases, and 9 bases lay in between.